The 24 T cell receptor beta chains reported below all come from one sample, sequenced in a study of CD8+ T cells in alopecia areata. Treatment noted: oral pan-JAK inhibitor, 5-10 mg twice daily. Sequencing used cDNA as its template, made by extracting RNA and reverse transcribing it. The method was immunoSEQ multiplex PCR; TCRdb's version includes in-frame clones alone and lacks a portion of them. The sample lists about 190,000 clones; roughly three fifths were seen once. The starting material was CD4+ T cells sorted from blood, obtained at week 4, from a patient treated with tofacitinib. Receptor source: a human donor with alopecia areata.

In its sample, this clone was seen a few times. The gene calls are TRBV29-1 and TRBJ1-1, with D perhaps TRBD1 (5 bases). CDR1 and CDR2 (germline): SQVTM, ANQGSEA. The CDR3 is 13 amino acids. CDR3 nucleotide sequence: TGCAGTGCCCGGGGCCTGACGGGCACTGAAGCTTTCTTT. Amino acid sequence: CSARGLTGTEAFF. Drawing the rest from reference TRBV29-1 and TRBJ1-1, the complete variable domain is SAVISQKPSRDICQRGTSLTIQCQVDSQVTMMFWYRQQPGQSLTLIATANQGSEATYESGFVIDKFPISRPNLTFSTLTVSNMSPEDSSIYLCSARGLTGTEAFFGQGTRLTVV.

A word on this clone: The sample holds other DNA sequences that translate to the same CDR3. The chain employs TRBV29-1 and TRBJ2-1; D might be TRBD2 (5 bases). Per germline, CDR1 SQVTM and CDR2 ANQGSEA. The CDR3 has 11 amino acids. V was shortened by 7 bases and J by 4 bases, with 8 bases between the two germline ends. As DNA, the CDR3 is TGCAGCGCGGACTCATACAATGAGCAGTTCTTC. This gives the protein CSADSYNEQFF.

The V and J genes are TRBV4-1 and TRBJ2-1, with 7 positions matching TRBD1. CDR1 is MGHRA and CDR2 is YSYEKL in the germline V gene. The CDR3 spans 17 residues. With V trimmed by 4 bases and J by 5 bases, 14 bases remained unmatched. CDR3 coding DNA: TGCGCCAGCAGCCGTTCCCAGGGACAGCCTTTTAACAATGAGCAGTTCTTC. Translated: CASSRSQGQPFNNEQFF.

The J gene is TRBJ1-1, the V gene TRBV7-2; tentatively, D is TRBD1 (5 bases). CDR1 SGHTA and CDR2 FQGNSA come from the germline V gene. CDR3 length equals 12 residues. With 1 base removed from V and 8 bases from J, the gap between germline ends came to 8 bases. CDR3: CASSLGWDEAFF. CDR3 nucleotide sequence: TGTGCCAGCAGCTTAGGGTGGGACGAAGCTTTCTTT.

The chain couples TRBV29-1 to TRBJ1-2, with a weak D call TRBD1 (6 bases). Germline V gene lookup returns CDR1 SQVTM and CDR2 ANQGSEA. Trimming took off 7 bases at V and 8 bases at J, with 14 bases between the two ends. The CDR3 runs to 11 residues. The CDR3 nucleotides are TGCAGCGCGGAGGAGGGGGGAGGCTACACCTTC. This codes for CSAEEGGGYTF.

The table lists this clone with a few counts. The chain combines TRBV25-1 with TRBJ1-1; the D is unclear. The CDR3 length is 13 residues. Germline assignment: CDR1 MGHDK and CDR2 SYGVNS. Trimming removed 4 bases from V and 0 bases from J, with 6 bases in between. Written as DNA, the CDR3 is TGTGCCAGCAGTGGGTTCATGAACACTGAAGCTTTCTTT. Protein sequence: CASSGFMNTEAFF.

Only a few counts were recorded for this clone. The V call is TRBV5-6, the J call TRBJ2-7, with 7 nucleotides matching TRBD1. The J segment lost 5 bases and the V segment lost 4 bases, leaving 9 bases of the junction unmatched. This CDR3 contains 14 residues. Germline CDR1 SGHDT, CDR2 YYEEEE. CDR3 loop: CASSSDRDLNEQYF. DNA for the CDR3: TGTGCCAGCAGCAGCGACAGGGATCTCAACGAGCAGTACTTC.

About this clone: At one boundary the junction diverges from the germline segment, which might be a read error. The chain links TRBV7-9 to TRBJ2-6; 9 bases agree with TRBD1. Germline loops: CDR1 SEHNR, CDR2 FQNEAQ (reference sequence). The CDR3 is 19 amino acids. CDR3 nucleotides: TGTGCCAGCACCTTACACTGGGACAGGGAATTCGCTGGGGCCAACGTCCTGACTTTC. Residues: CASTLHWDREFAGANVLTF.

The rearrangement uses TRBV5-1 and TRBJ2-5, with TRBD1 matching over 8 bases. The CDR3 is 13 amino acids. Germline V gene sequence: CDR1 SGHRS, CDR2 YFSETQ. The V and J ends lost 4 bases and 5 bases, in that order; junction bases with no gene match: 4. The CDR3 loop reads CASSPTGVETQYF. The CDR3 coding sequence is TGCGCCAGCAGCCCGACAGGGGTGGAGACCCAGTACTTC.

This clone has just a few counts. The chain links TRBV29-1 to TRBJ1-1, with D possibly TRBD1 on 5 matching bases. The V gene lost 6 bases and the J gene lost 4 bases, with 18 bases spanning the gap. Germline V gives CDR1 SQVTM, CDR2 ANQGSEA. The CDR3 has 14 residues. CDR3 loop: CSVVDGGGFTEAFF. The CDR3 bases are TGCAGCGTCGTGGACGGGGGGGGTTTCACTGAAGCTTTCTTT.

This clone has a count of ten or more. CDR3: CAIGQYGYTF. CDR3 nucleotides: TGTGCCATCGGACAGTATGGCTACACCTTC. This rearrangement joins TRBV10-3 to TRBJ1-2; tentative D call: TRBD1 (6 bases). V was clipped by 8 bases and J by 5 bases, with 6 bases between them. Germline values: CDR1 ENHRY, CDR2 SYGVKD. The CDR3 is 10 residues long.

This sequence joins TRBV27 and TRBJ2-7; TRBD1 might be the D (6 bases). From germline, CDR1 is MNHEY and CDR2 SMNVEV (reference sequence). Trimming removed 2 bases at V and 5 bases at J, with 13 bases between. This CDR3 is 14 amino acids long. This CDR3 is CASSLQGRKHEQYF. The CDR3 DNA sequence: TGTGCCAGCAGTTTACAGGGGCGAAAACACGAGCAGTACTTC.

The rearrangement uses TRBV30 and TRBJ2-7; 8 bases align to TRBD1. There are 15 residues in the CDR3. The V gene end was trimmed by 2 bases and the J gene end by 5 bases; junction bases not matched to a gene: 11. CDR1 is GTSNPN, CDR2 SVGIG, per germline (reference sequence). The CDR3 sequence is CAWSPSDRVVDEQYF. The CDR3 DNA reads as TGTGCCTGGAGTCCCTCGGACAGGGTTGTCGACGAGCAGTACTTC.

The table lists this clone with a few counts. The chain links TRBV6-1 to TRBJ2-1, with 7 bases aligning to TRBD1. J was trimmed by 6 bases and V by 4 bases; bases with no gene match: 3. CDR1 is MNHNS, CDR2 SASEGT, per germline. The CDR3 spans 13 residues. In DNA, the CDR3 is TGTGCCAGCAGTGGCCCAGGGGGCAATGAGCAGTTCTTC. Protein: CASSGPGGNEQFF.

This chain connects TRBV30 to TRBJ1-5; D gene unclear. This CDR3 comprises 14 residues. V was trimmed by 5 bases and J by 1 base, leaving 12 bases between them. CDR1 is GTSNPN, CDR2 SVGIG, per germline (reference sequence). CDR3: CAWGSAASNQPQHF. DNA of the CDR3: TGTGCCTGGGGGTCGGCGGCCAGCAATCAGCCCCAGCATTTT.

CDR3 in amino acids: CASRETNTGELFF. The CDR3 nucleotides are TGTGCCAGCAGGGAGACCAACACCGGGGAGCTGTTTTTT. The rearrangement uses TRBV2 and TRBJ2-2; D uncertain. The germline V gene has CDR1 SNHLY and CDR2 FYNNEI. Trimming removed 6 bases at V and 2 bases at J, with 7 bases between. This CDR3 is 13 amino acids long.

The CDR3 nucleotides are TGCAGCGTTGCCCACCGAGGGCTAGAGCAGTACTTC. This codes for CSVAHRGLEQYF. V usage is TRBV29-1 and J usage is TRBJ2-7, with D possibly matching TRBD2 (5 bases). Germline assignment: CDR1 SQVTM and CDR2 ANQGSEA. The CDR3 has 12 residues. V gave up 4 bases and J gave up 7 bases, with 14 bases separating them.

This clone has just a few counts. V is TRBV5-6 and J is TRBJ2-3; either TRBD1 or TRBD2 may supply D (5 bases each). This CDR3 region has 14 residues. Germline CDR1 reads SGHDT; CDR2 reads YYEEEE. The V and J ends lost 0 bases and 9 bases respectively, with 14 bases between them. The CDR3, as DNA: TGTGCCAGCAGCTTGGCCCCTGGAGAGGGGACGCAGTATTTT. Its translation: CASSLAPGEGTQYF.

The CDR3 region is CASSPDGNSYNEQFF. Written as DNA, the CDR3 is TGCGCCAGCAGCCCGGACGGCAACTCCTACAATGAGCAGTTCTTC. The rearrangement links TRBV5-1 to TRBJ2-1, with D hard to call. V lost 4 bases to trimming and J lost 0 bases, with 11 bases between them. Germline CDR1 and CDR2: SGHRS and YFSETQ. This CDR3 has 15 residues.

This clone has more than one count but fewer than ten. The DNA of the CDR3 is TGCGCCAGCAGCCTACCCAGCGGCGGGGAGCTGTTTTTT. It codes for CASSLPSGGELFF. This rearrangement joins TRBV4-3 to TRBJ2-2, with a possible D match to TRBD2 (5 bases). This CDR3 spans 13 amino acids. Germline V gene lookup returns CDR1 LGHNA and CDR2 YSLEER. Deletions cut 4 bases from V and 7 bases from J, with 10 bases between.

The V and J genes are TRBV27 and TRBJ1-2, with D maybe TRBD1 (5 bases). Trimming removed 7 bases at V and 0 bases at J, with 18 bases between. Germline CDR1 is MNHEY and CDR2 is SMNVEV (reference sequence). CDR3 length: 16 residues. DNA of the CDR3: TGTGCCAGCACTCGCTCAGGCCCCAGGGCTAACTATGGCTACACCTTC. Protein sequence: CASTRSGPRANYGYTF.

In this sample, this clone turned up a few times. The chain recombines TRBV6-5 with TRBJ1-5; TRBD1 aligns across 8 bases. The germline gives CDR1 MNHEY, CDR2 SVGAGI. The CDR3 runs 13 residues. V dropped 7 bases and J dropped 7; count of bases not matched to a gene: 6. CDR3 DNA sequence: TGTGCCAGCATTCGGACAGGGAACCAGCCCCAGCATTTT. As protein: CASIRTGNQPQHF.

The rearrangement uses TRBV19 and TRBJ1-5; 7 bases align to TRBD1. Per germline, CDR1 LNHDA and CDR2 SQIVND (reference sequence). Trimming cost V 3 bases and J 4 bases; bases outside gene matches: 6. The CDR3 consists of 15 residues. CDR3 in amino acids: CASSMIQGRNQPQHF. As DNA, the CDR3 is TGTGCCAGTAGTATGATACAGGGGAGGAATCAGCCCCAGCATTTT.

This rearrangement joins TRBV30 to TRBJ1-4; D is unclear. Germline CDR1 GTSNPN, CDR2 SVGIG (reference sequence). The V end was cut by 1 base, the J end by 8 bases, with 11 bases between. The CDR3 runs to 13 residues. CDR3 DNA: TGTGCCTGGAGTGGGAGCACGGGCGAAAAACTGTTTTTT. It is translated as CAWSGSTGEKLFF.